A selection of T cell receptor beta chains follows, all from one sample in a study of CD8+ T cells in alopecia areata. TCRdb's table, derived via immunoSEQ multiplex PCR, lists solely in-frame clones and lacks some. The sample has 60,000 to 65,000 clones, 44% seen once. The sequenced sample consisted of NKG2D-low CD8+ T cells sorted from blood. These receptors were obtained from a human donor with alopecia areata. The CDR3 runs from the conserved cysteine through the conserved F or W. D genes are given only for firm matches. Only part of the rows carry a size: once, few, many, or a class if the clone is expanded.

J: TRBJ2-3
size: .
D: .
V: TRBV28
CDR3: CASVRGMGPDTQYF
DNA: TGTGCCAGCGTACGCGGGATGGGGCCAGATACGCAGTATTTT

J: TRBJ2-7
size: .
D: .
V: TRBV7-2
CDR3: CASSLQAWGDEQYF
DNA: TGTGCCAGCAGCTTACAAGCGTGGGGGGACGAGCAGTACTTC

J: TRBJ1-1
size: .
D: TRBD1
V: TRBV9
CDR3: CASSVEGANTEAFF
DNA: TGTGCCAGCAGCGTAGAGGGGGCGAACACTGAAGCTTTCTTT

J: TRBJ1-4
size: .
D: TRBD1
V: TRBV2
CDR3: CASRDRGGDEKLFF
DNA: TGTGCCAGCAGGGACAGGGGAGGAGATGAAAAACTGTTTTTT

J: TRBJ2-7
size: .
D: TRBD2
V: TRBV30
CDR3: CAWSVLAGSYEQYF
DNA: TGTGCCTGGAGTGTACTAGCGGGATCCTACGAGCAGTACTTC

J: TRBJ1-2
size: few
D: TRBD1
V: TRBV13
CDR3: CASSLRTGVAYTF
DNA: TGTGCCAGCAGCTTGAGGACAGGGGTCGCCTACACCTTC

J: TRBJ2-1
size: .
D: .
V: TRBV7-9
CDR3: CASSYQKNEQFF
DNA: TGTGCCAGCAGCTACCAGAAAAATGAGCAGTTCTTC

J: TRBJ2-3
size: .
D: .
V: TRBV19
CDR3: CASSANSDTQYF
DNA: TGTGCCAGTAGTGCAAACTCGGATACGCAGTATTTT

J: TRBJ2-5
size: .
D: .
V: TRBV29-1
CDR3: CSVGPGPSGTQYF
DNA: TGCAGCGTTGGTCCGGGCCCAAGTGGGACCCAGTACTTC

J: TRBJ1-2
size: few
D: .
V: TRBV7-9
CDR3: CASSFRDGYTF
DNA: TGTGCCAGCAGCTTTCGGGATGGCTACACCTTC

J: TRBJ2-4
size: few
D: TRBD1
V: TRBV29-1
CDR3: CSVETGANIQYF
DNA: TGCAGCGTTGAGACAGGGGCGAACATTCAGTACTTC

J: TRBJ2-5
size: .
D: .
V: TRBV15
CDR3: CATSRDGVLETQYF
DNA: TGTGCCACCAGCAGAGATGGTGTCCTAGAGACCCAGTACTTC

J: TRBJ2-1
size: .
D: .
V: TRBV6-5
CDR3: CASSGGLPSYNEQFF
DNA: TGTGCCAGCAGTGGGGGTTTGCCCTCCTACAATGAGCAGTTCTTC

J: TRBJ2-1
size: once
D: .
V: TRBV30
CDR3: CAWRENPSAEQFF
DNA: TGTGCCTGGAGGGAAAATCCTTCCGCTGAGCAGTTCTTC

J: TRBJ2-2
size: few
D: .
V: TRBV9
CDR3: CASSPGGETGELFF
DNA: TGTGCCAGCAGCCCCGGCGGGGAAACCGGGGAGCTGTTTTTT

J: TRBJ2-2
size: few
D: TRBD1
V: TRBV28
CDR3: CASSFPGQGVGGELFF
DNA: TGTGCCAGCAGTTTTCCGGGACAGGGAGTGGGAGGGGAGCTGTTTTTT

J: TRBJ2-2
size: .
D: .
V: TRBV29-1
CDR3: CSVSTATGELFF
DNA: TGCAGCGTTTCCACGGCCACCGGGGAGCTGTTTTTT

J: TRBJ2-3
size: .
D: .
V: TRBV15
CDR3: CATSKGSDWDTQYF
DNA: TGTGCCACCAGCAAGGGGAGTGATTGGGATACGCAGTATTTT

J: TRBJ1-1
size: few
D: .
V: TRBV5-1
CDR3: CASKIGDTEAFF
DNA: TGCGCCAGCAAGATCGGGGACACTGAAGCTTTCTTT

J: TRBJ1-5
size: .
D: TRBD1
V: TRBV13
CDR3: CASSPGGTGGNQPQHF
DNA: TGTGCCAGCAGCCCAGGCGGGACAGGGGGCAATCAGCCCCAGCATTTT

J: TRBJ1-3
size: .
D: TRBD1
V: TRBV29-1
CDR3: CSVGETGESGNTIYF
DNA: TGCAGCGTTGGGGAGACAGGGGAATCCGGAAACACCATATATTTT

J: TRBJ2-1
size: few
D: .
V: TRBV7-9
CDR3: CASSMVKGTSYNEQFF
DNA: TGTGCCAGCAGCATGGTAAAGGGGACCTCCTACAATGAGCAGTTCTTC

J: TRBJ1-5
size: once
D: .
V: TRBV27
CDR3: CASSSGVDQPQHF
DNA: TGTGCCAGCAGTTCCGGAGTGGATCAGCCCCAGCATTTT

J: TRBJ2-2
size: once
D: .
V: TRBV29-1
CDR3: CSVRAVKNTGELFF
DNA: TGCAGCGTTCGGGCAGTTAAAAACACCGGGGAGCTGTTTTTT

J: TRBJ2-7
size: .
D: TRBD1
V: TRBV2
CDR3: CASGTGGYEQYF
DNA: TGTGCCAGCGGGACAGGGGGCTACGAGCAGTACTTC

J: TRBJ2-1
size: .
D: .
V: TRBV30
CDR3: CAWSGSSYNEQFF
DNA: TGTGCCTGGAGCGGAAGCTCCTACAATGAGCAGTTCTTC

J: TRBJ2-3
size: .
D: .
V: TRBV9
CDR3: CASSAYKDTQYF
DNA: TGTGCCAGCAGCGCCTACAAAGATACGCAGTATTTT

J: TRBJ2-6
size: .
D: .
V: TRBV2
CDR3: CASRSRESGANVLTF
DNA: TGTGCCAGCAGGTCGAGAGAATCTGGGGCCAACGTCCTGACTTTC

J: TRBJ1-2
size: .
D: .
V: TRBV28
CDR3: CASSSWVTNYGYTF
DNA: TGTGCCAGCAGTTCCTGGGTGACTAACTATGGCTACACCTTC

J: TRBJ2-1
size: .
D: .
V: TRBV4-1
CDR3: CASSQRTDPYNEQFF
DNA: TGCGCCAGCAGCCAAAGGACGGATCCGTACAATGAGCAGTTCTTC

J: TRBJ2-7
size: .
D: .
V: TRBV4-1
CDR3: CASSQVSSYEQYF
DNA: TGCGCCAGCAGCCAAGTTTCATCCTACGAGCAGTACTTC

J: TRBJ2-7
size: few
D: TRBD1
V: TRBV7-9
CDR3: CASSRRDSGSSYEQYF
DNA: TGTGCCAGCAGCCGTCGGGACAGCGGAAGCTCCTACGAGCAGTACTTC

J: TRBJ2-3
size: .
D: .
V: TRBV5-1
CDR3: CASSLLRGTDTQYF
DNA: TGCGCCAGCAGCTTGTTAAGGGGAACAGATACGCAGTATTTT

J: TRBJ1-4
size: few
D: TRBD1
V: TRBV7-9
CDR3: CASILWTGGSEKLFF
DNA: TGTGCCAGCATTCTCTGGACAGGGGGCAGCGAAAAACTGTTTTTT

J: TRBJ2-3
size: .
D: TRBD2
V: TRBV28
CDR3: CASMIASGPRQYF
DNA: TGTGCCAGCATGATAGCTAGCGGCCCCAGGCAGTATTTT

J: TRBJ2-7
size: few
D: TRBD1
V: TRBV19
CDR3: CASSHGTGVKEQYF
DNA: TGTGCCAGTAGTCATGGGACAGGGGTAAAGGAGCAGTACTTC

J: TRBJ2-5
size: .
D: .
V: TRBV25-1
CDR3: CASSDTGETQYF
DNA: TGTGCCAGCAGTGATACCGGGGAGACCCAGTACTTC

J: TRBJ2-3
size: .
D: .
V: TRBV7-2
CDR3: CASSLSAGLADTQYF
DNA: TGTGCCAGCAGCCTGTCCGCAGGGTTGGCAGATACGCAGTATTTT

J: TRBJ1-1
size: few
D: .
V: TRBV5-1
CDR3: CASTLGSEAFF
DNA: TGCGCCAGCACCCTAGGGTCTGAAGCTTTCTTT

J: TRBJ2-1
size: few
D: TRBD2
V: TRBV4-3
CDR3: CASSPKGTSGSDEQFF
DNA: TGCGCCAGCAGCCCCAAAGGGACTAGCGGGAGCGATGAGCAGTTCTTC

J: TRBJ1-2
size: few
D: .
V: TRBV29-1
CDR3: CSVDRQTGDGYTF
DNA: TGCAGCGTTGACCGCCAGACAGGAGATGGCTACACCTTC

J: TRBJ2-7
size: .
D: TRBD1
V: TRBV29-1
CDR3: CSVGPGQGASYEQYF
DNA: TGCAGCGTTGGACCAGGACAGGGTGCCTCCTACGAGCAGTACTTC